One sample yielded the 20 T cell receptor beta chains listed below, sequenced in a study of T cell changes during pregnancy in multiple sclerosis. Method: immunoSEQ multiplex PCR; TCRdb's copy keeps in-frame clones and lacks some. This table has tens of thousands of clones, roughly 88% appearing once. The sequenced sample was CD4+ T cells from peripheral blood mononuclear cells, obtained in the second trimester of pregnancy. Source of these receptors: a female donor with multiple sclerosis, enrolled in a pregnancy study.

This sequence joins TRBV9 and TRBJ2-3, with 11 bases that match TRBD1. Germline V lookup: CDR1 SGDLS, CDR2 YYNGEE. Losses at the gene ends were 1 base for V and 3 bases for J; bases not matched to a gene: 4. This CDR3 has 16 amino acids. The CDR3 region is CASSVRGQGATDTQYF. CDR3 DNA sequence: TGTGCCAGCAGCGTAAGAGGACAGGGGGCGACAGATACGCAGTATTTT.

J is TRBJ2-7 and V is TRBV5-1; TRBD1 is a possible D gene (6 bases). The V end was cut by 6 bases, the J end by 0 bases, with 10 bases between. The CDR3 spans 13 residues. Germline values: CDR1 SGHRS, CDR2 YFSETQ. This CDR3 reads CASKPDSSYEQYF. CDR3 in DNA: TGCGCCAGCAAGCCGGACAGCTCCTACGAGCAGTACTTC. The full variable domain, with the rest looked up from reference TRBV5-1 and TRBJ2-7, is KAGVTQTPRYLIKTRGQQVTLSCSPISGHRSVSWYQQTPGQGLQFLFEYFSETQRNKGNFPGRFSGRQFSNSRSEMNVSTLELGDSALYLCASKPDSSYEQYFGPGTRLTVT.

The V and J genes are TRBV5-4 and TRBJ1-2; D is perhaps TRBD1 (6 bases). Germline-derived CDR1 and CDR2 are SGHNT and YYREEE (reference sequence). Trimming took off 0 bases at V and 3 bases at J, with 12 bases between the two ends. The CDR3 loop spans 15 amino acids. CDR3 in amino acids: CASSLATGDYYGYTF. CDR3 DNA sequence: TGTGCCAGCAGCTTGGCGACAGGAGACTACTATGGCTACACCTTC.

The J gene is TRBJ1-1, the V gene TRBV27; D remains ambiguous. Germline V lookup: CDR1 MNHEY, CDR2 SMNVEV (reference sequence). The CDR3 extends over 14 amino acids. The V and J ends lost 3 bases and 1 base respectively, with 9 bases between them. The CDR3 loop reads CASSLPTGNTEAFF. The DNA of the CDR3 is TGTGCCAGCAGTTTGCCGACGGGGAACACTGAAGCTTTCTTT.

This clone was observed a single time. A read error may produce the germline difference seen at one junction end. Other DNA sequences in the same sample also yield this CDR3. V and J are TRBV6-5 and TRBJ2-2, with D possibly matching TRBD1 (8 bases). The CDR3 length is 15 residues. Per germline, CDR1 MNHEY and CDR2 SVGAGI. CDR3 loop: CASSRQGRVIGELFF. The DNA of the CDR3 is TGCGCCAGCAGTCGACAGGGGAGGGTAATCGGGGAGCTGTTTTTT.

This rearrangement joins TRBV7-6 to TRBJ2-1, with TRBD2 as a possible D gene (6 bases). Germline V gives CDR1 SGHVS, CDR2 FNYEAQ. The CDR3 is 15 residues long. The V gene lost 5 bases and the J gene lost 4 bases, with 15 bases spanning the gap. CDR3 region: CASSPRLGGYNEQFF. The CDR3 DNA follows: TGTGCCAGCAGCCCGCGATTGGGGGGTTACAATGAGCAGTTCTTC.

This chain links TRBV25-1 with TRBJ2-7, with 9 bases aligning to TRBD2. Germline CDR1 reads MGHDK; CDR2 reads SYGVNS. This CDR3 region has 15 residues. V was pared by 5 bases and J by 1 base, with 6 bases of the junction left unmatched. The CDR3 loop reads CASSLSSGASYEQYF. The CDR3 nucleotides are TGTGCCAGCAGTCTCTCTAGCGGGGCTTCCTACGAGCAGTACTTC.

The chain couples TRBV2 to TRBJ2-2; 9 bases line up with TRBD1. This CDR3 region has 15 residues. Per germline, CDR1 SNHLY and CDR2 FYNNEI. V was pared by 5 bases and J by 0 bases, with 1 base of the junction left unmatched. CDR3: CASSRQGANTGELFF. Written as DNA, the CDR3 is TGTGCCAGCAGTCGACAGGGGGCGAACACCGGGGAGCTGTTTTTT. Using reference TRBV2 and TRBJ2-2 for the parts outside the CDR3, the full variable domain is EPEVTQTPSHQVTQMGQEVILRCVPISNHLYFYWYRQILGQKVEFLVSFYNNEISEKSEIFDDQFSVERPDGSNFTLKIRSTKLEDSAMYFCASSRQGANTGELFFGEGSRLTVL.

This clone was picked up one time. V and J are TRBV5-4 and TRBJ2-1; 8 positions agree with TRBD2. V was pared by 4 bases and J by 8 bases, with 11 bases of the junction left unmatched. The CDR3 has 15 amino acids. In germline, CDR1 is SGHNT, CDR2 YYREEE (reference sequence). This CDR3 is CASSGSSGSRDEQFF. CDR3 DNA sequence: TGTGCCAGCAGCGGCTCGAGCGGGAGTAGGGATGAGCAGTTCTTC.

The V gene is TRBV30, the J gene TRBJ1-2, with a weak D call TRBD1 (5 bases). V was trimmed by 2 bases and J by 4 bases, leaving 14 bases between them. There are 14 residues in the CDR3. Germline CDR1 reads GTSNPN; CDR2 reads SVGIG (reference sequence). The CDR3 sequence is CAWSRDSRAYGYTF. For the CDR3, the DNA is TGTGCCTGGAGTCGGGACTCCCGGGCCTATGGCTACACCTTC.

This clone showed up just once. This sample includes further DNA sequences coding for the same CDR3. The chain is built from TRBV30 and TRBJ2-7; 8 bases map to TRBD1. The V gene's germline CDR1 is GTSNPN and CDR2 SVGIG (reference sequence). The CDR3 covers 13 residues. Trimming at V came to 3 bases and at J to 6 bases, leaving 7 bases not matched to a gene. As DNA, the CDR3 is TGTGCCTGGAGGAACCAGGGGGCTCTCGAGCAGTACTTC. Residues: CAWRNQGALEQYF.

The chain has TRBV6-5 and TRBJ2-3, with D unresolved. V dropped 6 bases and J dropped 3 bases, with 7 bases sitting between them. The CDR3 loop spans 12 amino acids. In germline, CDR1 is MNHEY, CDR2 SVGAGI. The DNA of the CDR3 is TGTGCCAGCAGGGGCCAAACAGATACGCAGTATTTT. It yields the protein CASRGQTDTQYF.

The chain combines TRBV9 with TRBJ2-6; possibly TRBD1 for D (5 bases). V lost 0 bases to trimming and J lost 2 bases, with 15 bases between them. The CDR3 is 18 amino acids. CDR1 SGDLS and CDR2 YYNGEE come from the germline V gene. This chain's CDR3 is CASSVAPHGAAGANVLTF. The CDR3 DNA reads as TGTGCCAGCAGCGTAGCGCCCCATGGGGCCGCTGGGGCCAACGTCCTGACTTTC.

The rearrangement uses TRBV13 and TRBJ1-3; unclear D gene. The CDR3 spans 14 residues. CDR1 PRHDT and CDR2 FYEKMQ come from the germline V gene (reference sequence). V was cut by 0 bases and J by 0 bases, with 3 bases left in between. CDR3 region: CASSLGSSGNTIYF. DNA for the CDR3: TGTGCCAGCAGCTTAGGGAGCTCTGGAAACACCATATATTTT.

This clone has just one count. The J gene is TRBJ1-4, the V gene TRBV28, with unresolved D. Trimming cost V 6 bases and J 6 bases, with 5 bases left between them. Per germline, CDR1 MDHEN and CDR2 SYDVKM. This CDR3 contains 11 residues. The CDR3: CASRGDEKLFF. DNA of the CDR3: TGTGCCAGCAGGGGCGATGAAAAACTGTTTTTT.

V gene TRBV5-6 combines with J gene TRBJ2-5; D possibly corresponds to TRBD2 (5 bases). V was shortened by 3 bases and J by 0 bases, with 12 bases between the two germline ends. The CDR3 totals 15 residues. Germline V lookup: CDR1 SGHDT, CDR2 YYEEEE. The CDR3 reads CASSYPGEYQETQYF. The CDR3 DNA reads TGTGCCAGCAGCTACCCCGGGGAGTACCAAGAGACCCAGTACTTC.

V usage is TRBV7-6 and J usage is TRBJ1-2; D is possibly TRBD1 (6 bases). The CDR3 loop spans 13 amino acids. V lost 6 bases to trimming and J lost 8 bases, with 16 bases between them. The germline V gene has CDR1 SGHVS and CDR2 FNYEAQ. CDR3 amino acids: CASRLDRRKGYTF. The CDR3 bases are TGTGCCAGCAGACTAGACAGGCGAAAAGGCTACACCTTC. Looking up the rest from reference TRBV7-6 and TRBJ1-2 gives the full variable domain: GAGVSQSPRYKVTKRGQDVALRCDPISGHVSLYWYRQALGQGPEFLTYFNYEAQQDKSGLPNDRFSAERPEGSISTLTIQRTEQRDSAMYRCASRLDRRKGYTFGSGTRLTVV.

The rearrangement links TRBV19 to TRBJ1-5; 7 bases line up with TRBD1. The CDR3 length is 14 residues. The ends lost 5 bases at V and 2 bases at J; junction bases unmatched: 3. CDR1 and CDR2 from the germline V gene are LNHDA and SQIVND (reference sequence). The CDR3: CASSHRGGNQPQHF. The CDR3, as DNA: TGTGCCAGTAGTCACAGGGGTGGCAATCAGCCCCAGCATTTT.

There are a few counts of this clone. This chain joins TRBV7-2 and TRBJ1-5; 7 bases align to TRBD1. J gave up 2 bases and V 5 bases, and 3 bases lay outside the gene matches. This CDR3 has 14 amino acids. CDR1 SGHTA and CDR2 FQGNSA come from the germline V gene. CDR3: CASSRQGGNQPQHF. CDR3 coding DNA: TGTGCCAGCAGCCGACAGGGAGGCAATCAGCCCCAGCATTTT.

This chain connects TRBV7-9 to TRBJ2-1; D gene unclear. The CDR3 extends over 13 amino acids. Germline CDR1 is SEHNR and CDR2 is FQNEAQ (reference sequence). V lost 0 bases, J lost 10 bases, and 10 bases lay in between. The DNA for the CDR3 is TGTGCCAGCAGCTTAGCGAAGGAACAGGAGCAGTTCTTC. This translates into CASSLAKEQEQFF.